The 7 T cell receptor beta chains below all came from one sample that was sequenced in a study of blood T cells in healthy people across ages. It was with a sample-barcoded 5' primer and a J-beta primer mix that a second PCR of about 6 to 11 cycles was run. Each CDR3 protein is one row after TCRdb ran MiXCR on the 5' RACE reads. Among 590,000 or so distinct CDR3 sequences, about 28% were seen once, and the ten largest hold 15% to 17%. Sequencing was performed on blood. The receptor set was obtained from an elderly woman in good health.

CDR3 nucleotide sequence: TGTGCCTGGAGTGTACTCGGCGGTGCGGGGGGGGTAGCCAAAAACATTCAGTACTTC. Translated: CAWSVLGGAGGVAKNIQYF. This chain joins TRBV30 and TRBJ2-4; 9 bases agree with TRBD2. This CDR3 region has 19 residues. Germline V lookup: CDR1 GTSNPN, CDR2 SVGIG (reference sequence). V dropped 0 bases and J dropped 0; count of bases not matched to a gene: 12.

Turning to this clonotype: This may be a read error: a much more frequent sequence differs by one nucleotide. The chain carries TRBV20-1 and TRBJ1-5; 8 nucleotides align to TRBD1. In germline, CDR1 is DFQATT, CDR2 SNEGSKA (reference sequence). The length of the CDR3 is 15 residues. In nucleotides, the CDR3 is TGCAGCGTATTACAGGGGGGAAGAAGCAATCAGCCCCGGCATTTT. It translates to CSVLQGGRSNQPRHF.

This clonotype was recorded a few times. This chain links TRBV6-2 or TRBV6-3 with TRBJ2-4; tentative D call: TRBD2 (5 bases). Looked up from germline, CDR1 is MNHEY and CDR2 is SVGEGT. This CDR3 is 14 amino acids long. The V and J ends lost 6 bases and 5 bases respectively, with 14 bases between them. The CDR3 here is CASSRSTGENIQYF. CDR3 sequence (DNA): TGTGCCAGCAGCCGGTCGACCGGGGAAAACATTCAGTACTTC.

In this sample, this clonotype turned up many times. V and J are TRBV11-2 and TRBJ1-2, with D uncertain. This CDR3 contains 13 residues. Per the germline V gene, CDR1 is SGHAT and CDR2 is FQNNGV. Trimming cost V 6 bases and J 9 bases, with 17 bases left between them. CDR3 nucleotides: TGTGCCAGCAGTTCCGCTACGGGGTATAGCTACACCTTC. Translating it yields CASSSATGYSYTF.

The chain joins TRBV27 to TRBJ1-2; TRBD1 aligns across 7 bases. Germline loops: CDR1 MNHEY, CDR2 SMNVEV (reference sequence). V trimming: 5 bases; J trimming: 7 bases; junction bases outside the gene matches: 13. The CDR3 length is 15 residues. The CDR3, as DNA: TGTGCCAGCAGTCCCAGGGGGGGAGGGGGTACTGGCTACACCTTC. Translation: CASSPRGGGGTGYTF.

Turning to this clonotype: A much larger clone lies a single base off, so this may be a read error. Written as DNA, the CDR3 is TGTGCCAGCTCACCGCTTGGGACAGGCAGTTACAATGAGCAGTACTTC. This translates into CASSPLGTGSYNEQYF. The chain uses TRBV18 and TRBJ2-7, with TRBD1 matching over 8 bases. The CDR3 is made up of 16 amino acids. V was clipped by 3 bases and J by 7 bases; unmatched bases: 14. Germline V gene sequence: CDR1 KGHSH, CDR2 LQKENI.

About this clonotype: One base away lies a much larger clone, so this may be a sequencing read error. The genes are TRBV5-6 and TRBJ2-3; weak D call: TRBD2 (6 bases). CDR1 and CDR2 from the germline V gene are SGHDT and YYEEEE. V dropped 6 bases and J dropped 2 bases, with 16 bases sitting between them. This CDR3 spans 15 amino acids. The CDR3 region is CASISYGGVTDTQYF. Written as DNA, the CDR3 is TGTGCCAGCATCAGCTACGGGGGAGTCACAGATACGCAGTATTTT.